These 22 T cell receptor beta chains originate from one sample sequenced in a study of cytomegalovirus exposure and HLA in healthy donors. The primer mix had 60 Vbeta and 13 Jbeta primers. Assay used: immunoSEQ multiplex PCR; TCRdb lists only in-frame clones, some missing. The table includes just over 200,000 clones, roughly 80% detected once. The sample taken for sequencing was PBMCs. Receptors were obtained from a man aged 50 to 59 in good health and CMV-seronegative.

The chain joins TRBV15 to TRBJ2-3, with TRBD2 matching 11 bases. The CDR3 contains 17 residues. CDR1 and CDR2 from the germline V gene are LNHNV and YYDKDF (reference sequence). With 4 bases clipped from V and 6 bases from J, the junction kept 12 bases outside the gene matches. CDR3 sequence (DNA): TGTGCCACCAGCAAACAAGAACTAGCGGGAGTTTTTGATACGCAGTATTTT. Translated: CATSKQELAGVFDTQYF.

The CDR3 DNA sequence: TGCGCCAGCAGCCCAGGGACTTCCGAGACCCAGTACTTC. Encoded protein: CASSPGTSETQYF. V and J are TRBV5-1 and TRBJ2-5, with a possible D match to TRBD2 (6 bases). The germline V gene encodes CDR1 SGHRS and CDR2 YFSETQ. V was cut by 4 bases and J by 5 bases, with 12 bases left in between. This CDR3 contains 13 residues.

This clone was detected only once. This chain uses TRBV6-5 with TRBJ2-7, with TRBD1 matching 8 bases. Germline-derived CDR1 and CDR2 are MNHEY and SVGAGI. Losses at the gene ends were 10 bases for V and 2 bases for J; bases not matched to a gene: 4. The CDR3 has 12 amino acids. Written as DNA, the CDR3 is TGTGCCACCTCCAGGGGGCCCTACGAGCAGTACTTC. It translates to CATSRGPYEQYF.

V gene TRBV10-3 combines with J gene TRBJ1-4; D not certain. Deletions cut 2 bases from V and 4 bases from J, with 17 bases between. This CDR3 has 17 residues. Germline values: CDR1 ENHRY, CDR2 SYGVKD. As DNA, the CDR3 is TGTGCCATCAGTGAGGACCCTAGCCAGCGACTTAATGAAAAACTGTTTTTT. This encodes CAISEDPSQRLNEKLFF.

This chain links TRBV18 with TRBJ1-5; 9 bases line up with TRBD1. The J segment lost 1 base and the V segment lost 5 bases, leaving 6 bases of the junction unmatched. This CDR3 has 16 amino acids. CDR1 is KGHSH and CDR2 is LQKENI in the germline V gene. The CDR3 loop reads CASSSQGAGSNQPQHF. Here the CDR3 DNA reads TGTGCCAGCTCATCACAGGGGGCAGGAAGCAATCAGCCCCAGCATTTT. Drawing the rest from reference TRBV18 and TRBJ1-5, the complete variable domain is NAGVMQNPRHLVRRRGQEARLRCSPMKGHSHVYWYRQLPEEGLKFMVYLQKENIIDESGMPKERFSAEFPKEGPSILRIQQVVRGDSAAYFCASSSQGAGSNQPQHFGDGTRLSIL.

This chain uses TRBV5-1 with TRBJ1-1; 11 bases are a match to TRBD1. With 3 bases clipped from V and 2 bases from J, the junction kept 3 bases outside the gene matches. CDR1 and CDR2 (germline): SGHRS, YFSETQ. This CDR3 contains 15 residues. CDR3 residues: CASSYGTGGNTEAFF. In nucleotides, the CDR3 is TGCGCCAGCAGCTATGGGACAGGGGGAAACACTGAAGCTTTCTTT.

The chain carries TRBV28 and TRBJ1-2; possibly TRBD1 for D (5 bases). From germline, CDR1 is MDHEN and CDR2 SYDVKM. CDR3 size: 13 residues. Trimming pared 5 bases from V and 4 bases from J, leaving 11 bases between. For the CDR3, the DNA is TGTGCCAGCAGTCCAGGGATCGGCTATGGCTACACCTTC. Its protein product is CASSPGIGYGYTF.

V is TRBV27 and J is TRBJ1-2, with D uncertain. The CDR3 extends over 13 amino acids. CDR1 and CDR2 (germline): MNHEY, SMNVEV (reference sequence). V was cut by 3 bases and J by 7 bases, with 12 bases left in between. The CDR3 reads CASSFRLVGGYTF. The CDR3 DNA sequence: TGTGCCAGCAGTTTCAGGCTCGTCGGTGGCTACACCTTC.

This chain links TRBV18 with TRBJ2-5; D not resolved. Per germline, CDR1 KGHSH and CDR2 LQKENI. V was shortened by 1 base and J by 5 bases, with 14 bases between the two germline ends. The CDR3 runs to 15 residues. CDR3 DNA sequence: TGTGCCAGCTCACCACGGCGCCTAGAGATGGAGACCCAGTACTTC. Its translation is CASSPRRLEMETQYF. Drawing the rest from reference TRBV18 and TRBJ2-5, the complete variable domain is NAGVMQNPRHLVRRRGQEARLRCSPMKGHSHVYWYRQLPEEGLKFMVYLQKENIIDESGMPKERFSAEFPKEGPSILRIQQVVRGDSAAYFCASSPRRLEMETQYFGPGTRLLVL.

The chain has TRBV7-3 and TRBJ2-3; 7 positions match TRBD1. Germline assignment: CDR1 SGHTA and CDR2 FQGTGA. V lost 3 bases, J lost 4 bases, and 7 bases stayed unmatched. This CDR3 is 15 amino acids long. This chain's CDR3 is CASSFRQGFADTQYF. The DNA of the CDR3 is TGTGCCAGCAGCTTCAGACAGGGTTTCGCAGATACGCAGTATTTT.

The chain couples TRBV14 to TRBJ2-2; TRBD1 matches 7 bases. Trimming took 0 bases from V and 7 from J; bases not matched to a gene: 8. CDR3 size: 16 residues. The germline V gene encodes CDR1 SGHDN and CDR2 FVKESK. The CDR3 DNA sequence: TGTGCCAGCAGCCAAGACTACAGGGGTTTTGGCGGGGAGCTGTTTTTT. Translated, it gives CASSQDYRGFGGELFF.

The chain has TRBV7-2 and TRBJ1-1; D is uncertain. The germline CDR1 and CDR2 sequences are SGHTA and FQGNSA. Trimming left V 2 bases short and J 2 bases short, with 12 bases between. This CDR3 comprises 15 residues. CDR3 in DNA: TGTGCCAGCAGCTTAAACCCGGGATTAAACACTGAAGCTTTCTTT. The encoded protein is CASSLNPGLNTEAFF.

This rearrangement joins TRBV5-6 to TRBJ2-2, with 8 bases lining up with TRBD1. V lost 5 bases, J lost 1 base, and 7 bases stayed unmatched. CDR3 length: 16 residues. Germline lookup yields CDR1 SGHDT and CDR2 YYEEEE. The CDR3 loop is CASRKSGTGNTGELFF. Here the CDR3 DNA reads TGTGCCAGCAGGAAATCCGGGACAGGGAACACCGGGGAGCTGTTTTTT.

This chain links TRBV12-5 with TRBJ2-2, with a weak D call TRBD2 (6 bases). The CDR3 has 15 residues. V shed 6 bases and J shed 6 bases, with 17 bases lying between them. Germline-derived CDR1 and CDR2 are LGHNT and FRNRAP. CDR3 in amino acids: CASGLADSEAGELFF. DNA of the CDR3: TGTGCTAGTGGCTTAGCGGACTCGGAGGCCGGGGAGCTGTTTTTT.

This clone has more than one count but fewer than ten. CDR3 protein: CASSQLESTDTQYF. CDR3 nucleotide sequence: TGCGCCAGCAGTCAATTGGAGAGCACAGATACGCAGTATTTT. The chain is built from TRBV23-1 and TRBJ2-3, with D uncertain. TRBV23-1 is an ORF, and what it does is uncertain. This CDR3 comprises 14 residues. Trimming took off 1 base at V and 0 bases at J, with 5 bases between the two ends.

This chain links TRBV7-6 with TRBJ2-1, with TRBD1 matching 8 bases. The germline V gene encodes CDR1 SGHVS and CDR2 FNYEAQ. There are 15 residues in the CDR3. Trimming took 1 base from V and 6 from J; bases not matched to a gene: 5. In nucleotides, the CDR3 is TGTGCCAGCAGCTTAGATGGCAGGGGGCCCAATGAGCAGTTCTTC. This sequence encodes CASSLDGRGPNEQFF.

This clone was counted only a few times. Other DNA sequences in this specimen translate into the identical CDR3. The chain couples TRBV28 to TRBJ2-7; TRBD2 aligns across 9 bases. V gave up 2 bases and J gave up 1 base; unmatched junction bases: 0. Germline lookup yields CDR1 MDHEN and CDR2 SYDVKM. This CDR3 spans 14 amino acids. CDR3 DNA: TGTGCCAGCAGTTTAAGCGGGGGGTCCTACGAGCAGTACTTC. It encodes CASSLSGGSYEQYF.

The chain links TRBV6-5 to TRBJ1-5; the D gene is possibly TRBD1 (5 bases). Trimming stripped 2 bases from V and 0 bases from J, with 5 bases between. Germline V gene lookup returns CDR1 MNHEY and CDR2 SVGAGI. The CDR3 contains 14 residues. The CDR3: CASSYRGSNQPQHF. CDR3 coding DNA: TGTGCCAGCAGTTACAGGGGTAGCAATCAGCCCCAGCATTTT.

This chain uses TRBV23-1 with TRBJ1-5; D is unclear. TRBV23-1 is identified as an open reading frame with a role that is uncertain. V shed 0 bases and J shed 3 bases, with 9 bases lying between them. This CDR3 has 15 residues. The CDR3 nucleotides are TGCGCCAGCAGTCAATCGTTTAACAACAATCAGCCCCAGCATTTT. Translated: CASSQSFNNNQPQHF.

J is TRBJ1-1 and V is TRBV2, with D tentatively TRBD1 (6 bases). The CDR3 has 15 residues. The germline V gene encodes CDR1 SNHLY and CDR2 FYNNEI. Deletions cut 6 bases from V and 10 bases from J, with 24 bases between. As DNA, the CDR3 is TGTGCCAGCAGCGAGAGAGGGACACGAAGGGTAATAGCTTTCTTT. Protein sequence: CASSERGTRRVIAFF.

V gene TRBV5-1 combines with J gene TRBJ2-5, with 7 bases matching TRBD1. The CDR3 is 14 amino acids. CDR1 is SGHRS and CDR2 is YFSETQ in the germline V gene. The junction had 3 bases not matched to a gene; V was cut back by 3 bases and J by 1 base. In DNA form, the CDR3 reads TGCGCCAGCAGCTCGGGACAGCCCCAAGAGACCCAGTACTTC. This sequence encodes CASSSGQPQETQYF.

Comment on this clone: One end of the junction is discordant with germline, which a read error may explain. The genes are TRBV27 and TRBJ2-6; TRBD1 matches 7 bases. Germline CDR1 is MNHEY and CDR2 is SMNVEV (reference sequence). This CDR3 contains 10 residues. The CDR3 DNA reads TGTGCCAGGCAACGGACAGGTCCTTGTTTC. Translated, it gives CARQRTGPCF.